The T cell receptor (delta chain) described here comes from a study of gamma-delta T cells after stem cell transplantation. This clone has just a few counts. TCRdb attributes to this sequence the protein of a much larger clone, which differs from the DNA translation at residue 7; a read error is likely, and the protein displayed is translated from the DNA. TCRdb reanalysed the RT-PCR reads with CATT. Seen here are 1,200 or so delta-chain clones, around 1.9% observed once, and the top ten hold about 30%. The receptor was isolated from a human donor. It is not recorded whose cells these are; they may come from a transplant donor. Input material: gamma-delta T cells.

CDR3 residues: CAFHSYFSWGIRGTDKLIF. The CDR3 DNA is TGTGCCTTTCACTCCTATTTCTCGTGGGGGATACGAGGCACCGATAAACTCATCTTT. The rearrangement joins TRDV3 to TRDJ1; the match to TRDD3 covers 11 bases. The CDR3 is 19 residues long. Germline CDR1 and CDR2: TVYSNPD and GDNSRS (reference sequence). The V gene end was trimmed by 2 bases and the J gene end by 1 base; junction bases not matched to a gene: 18.